The rows below give T cell receptor beta chains drawn from one sample of a study of T cells in Graves' hyperthyroidism and ophthalmopathy. TCRdb redid the calling of the multiplex PCR reads with MiXCR, one entry per CDR3 protein. This sample has approximately 380,000 distinct CDR3 sequences; about an eighth occur once, and the top ten carry around 28%. The sample comprised blood. Every receptor here comes from a man aged 50 to 60 with Graves' ophthalmopathy. Both conserved end residues are part of each CDR3. A D gene is named only where the DNA matches it firmly. A row's size may be missing; if present it is once, few, many or a size class.

j_gene: TRBJ2-1; len: 16; abundance: .; v_gene: TRBV7-9; d_gene: TRBD2; CDR3nt: TGTGCCAGCAGTCGGGGGGGGCAGCGCTCCTACAATGAGCAGTTCTTC; CDR3aa: CASSRGGQRSYNEQFF
j_gene: TRBJ2-2; len: 15; abundance: many; v_gene: TRBV30; d_gene: .; CDR3nt: TGTGCCTGGAGCCGGACAACCTTTAACACCGGGGAGCTGTTTTTT; CDR3aa: CAWSRTTFNTGELFF
j_gene: TRBJ1-3; len: 15; abundance: few; v_gene: TRBV19; d_gene: .; CDR3nt: TGTGCCAGTAGTAACCCCCTCCTATCCGGAAACACCATATATTTT; CDR3aa: CASSNPLLSGNTIYF
j_gene: TRBJ2-7; len: 13; abundance: many; v_gene: TRBV30; d_gene: .; CDR3nt: TGTGCCTGGAGTGTCCAGGGTGGGGACGAGCAGTACTTC; CDR3aa: CAWSVQGGDEQYF
j_gene: TRBJ2-1; len: 17; abundance: .; v_gene: TRBV4-1; d_gene: TRBD2; CDR3nt: TGCGCCAGCGGCCAAGATTCGGGGGGATCATCTTACAATGAGCAGTTCTTC; CDR3aa: CASGQDSGGSSYNEQFF
j_gene: TRBJ2-1; len: 14; abundance: .; v_gene: TRBV19; d_gene: .; CDR3nt: TGTGCCAGTAGTATATCCCGGGACTACAATGAGCAGTTCTTC; CDR3aa: CASSISRDYNEQFF
j_gene: TRBJ1-2; len: 15; abundance: few; v_gene: TRBV7-9; d_gene: TRBD1; CDR3nt: TGTGCCAGCAGCTTGTGGGCAGGGGGCATGCGTGGCTACACCTTC; CDR3aa: CASSLWAGGMRGYTF
j_gene: TRBJ2-1; len: 15; abundance: many; v_gene: TRBV24-1; d_gene: .; CDR3nt: TGTGCCACCAGCAGGGGAGGGGGTTCCTACAATGAGCAGTTCTTC; CDR3aa: CATSRGGGSYNEQFF
j_gene: TRBJ2-7; len: 15; abundance: .; v_gene: TRBV29-1; d_gene: .; CDR3nt: TGCAGCGTTGAAGATCTAACTAGCTCCCCCAACGAGCAGTACTTC; CDR3aa: CSVEDLTSSPNEQYF
j_gene: TRBJ2-5; len: 14; abundance: many; v_gene: TRBV12-3/TRBV12-4; d_gene: .; CDR3nt: TGTGCCAGCAGTTTCGGCGGCTCCGTGGAGACCCAGTACTTC; CDR3aa: CASSFGGSVETQYF
j_gene: TRBJ1-5; len: 14; abundance: many; v_gene: TRBV13; d_gene: .; CDR3nt: TGTGCCAGCAGCTTAGGGAGGGCAGGTCAGCCCCAGCATTTT; CDR3aa: CASSLGRAGQPQHF
j_gene: TRBJ1-5; len: 16; abundance: many; v_gene: TRBV5-8; d_gene: .; CDR3nt: TGTGCCAACAGCTTGTTTGAAGGGAGGAGAAATCAGCCCCAGCATTTT; CDR3aa: CANSLFEGRRNQPQHF
j_gene: TRBJ2-1; len: 16; abundance: many; v_gene: TRBV7-8; d_gene: .; CDR3nt: TGTGCCAGCAGCCGACTGACTTCTGGCTCCTACAATGAGCAGTTCTTC; CDR3aa: CASSRLTSGSYNEQFF
j_gene: TRBJ1-4; len: 11; abundance: .; v_gene: TRBV20-1; d_gene: .; CDR3nt: TGCAGTGCTGGAGTGTTAGGGAAACTGTTTTTT; CDR3aa: CSAGVLGKLFF
j_gene: TRBJ1-3; len: 14; abundance: .; v_gene: TRBV13; d_gene: .; CDR3nt: TGTGCCAGCAGCTTATTCGCGAGCCGAAACACCATATATTTT; CDR3aa: CASSLFASRNTIYF
j_gene: TRBJ2-7; len: 15; abundance: many; v_gene: TRBV28; d_gene: TRBD2; CDR3nt: TGTGCCAGCAGTCTGGGACGCGGGAGTGTGAACGAGCAGTACTTC; CDR3aa: CASSLGRGSVNEQYF
j_gene: TRBJ2-1; len: 16; abundance: few; v_gene: TRBV5-4; d_gene: TRBD1; CDR3nt: TGTGCCAGCAGCTCCGTAACCACAGGGGCCAGCAATGAGCAGTTCTTC; CDR3aa: CASSSVTTGASNEQFF
j_gene: TRBJ2-1; len: 11; abundance: few; v_gene: TRBV10-3; d_gene: TRBD2; CDR3nt: TGTGCAGGCGGGAGGCTCGATGAGCAGTTCTTC; CDR3aa: CAGGRLDEQFF
j_gene: TRBJ1-6; len: 14; abundance: .; v_gene: TRBV7-9; d_gene: .; CDR3nt: TGTGCCAGCAGCTTATCCGGGGATAATTCACCCCTCCACTTT; CDR3aa: CASSLSGDNSPLHF
j_gene: TRBJ2-3; len: 14; abundance: .; v_gene: TRBV20-1; d_gene: TRBD2; CDR3nt: TGCAGTGCTACACTAGCGGGGGGCACAGATACGCAGTATTTT; CDR3aa: CSATLAGGTDTQYF
j_gene: TRBJ2-2; len: 14; abundance: few; v_gene: TRBV4-2; d_gene: .; CDR3nt: TGTGCCAGCAGCCAAGAACAGGACACCGGGGAGCTGTTTTTT; CDR3aa: CASSQEQDTGELFF
j_gene: TRBJ2-5; len: 15; abundance: .; v_gene: TRBV12-5; d_gene: TRBD2; CDR3nt: TGTGCTAGTGGCCTTAGCGGGAGCCTGGAAGAGACCCAGTACTTC; CDR3aa: CASGLSGSLEETQYF
j_gene: TRBJ2-6; len: 19; abundance: many; v_gene: TRBV6-1; d_gene: .; CDR3nt: TGTGCCAGCAGTGCAAAAACAGGACGGCTAGGCACTGGGGCCAACGTCCTGACTTTC; CDR3aa: CASSAKTGRLGTGANVLTF
j_gene: TRBJ2-1; len: 16; abundance: .; v_gene: TRBV6-2/TRBV6-3; d_gene: TRBD2; CDR3nt: TGTGCCAGCAGTTACTGGTGGACTAGCGGGAACAATGAGCAGTTCTTC; CDR3aa: CASSYWWTSGNNEQFF
j_gene: TRBJ2-7; len: 13; abundance: many; v_gene: TRBV4-1; d_gene: TRBD1; CDR3nt: TGCGCCAGCAGCCCAACAGGGGGGTGGGAGCAGTACTTC; CDR3aa: CASSPTGGWEQYF
j_gene: TRBJ1-4; len: 13; abundance: .; v_gene: TRBV28; d_gene: .; CDR3nt: TGTGCCGGCGGAGACCCCAGGCGAGAAAAACTGTTTTTT; CDR3aa: CAGGDPRREKLFF
j_gene: TRBJ2-5; len: 15; abundance: few; v_gene: TRBV29-1; d_gene: TRBD1; CDR3nt: TGCAGCGTTGAGGGGACAGGGAGGGGCAAAGAGACCCAGTACTTC; CDR3aa: CSVEGTGRGKETQYF
j_gene: TRBJ1-1; len: 14; abundance: many; v_gene: TRBV28; d_gene: TRBD1; CDR3nt: TGTGCCAGCCGACAGGGGTTGGTATTCACTGAAGCTTTCTTT; CDR3aa: CASRQGLVFTEAFF
j_gene: TRBJ2-7; len: 11; abundance: few; v_gene: TRBV28; d_gene: .; CDR3nt: TGTGCCAGCGCCGAAGTCGCCGAGCAGTACTTC; CDR3aa: CASAEVAEQYF
j_gene: TRBJ2-5; len: 15; abundance: many; v_gene: TRBV24-1; d_gene: .; CDR3nt: TGTGCCACCAGTGATCTCCAGGGGAACCAAGAGACCCAGTACTTC; CDR3aa: CATSDLQGNQETQYF
j_gene: TRBJ2-7; len: 13; abundance: few; v_gene: TRBV27; d_gene: .; CDR3nt: TGTGCCAGCAGTACTACTGGGGTCTACGAGCAGTACTTC; CDR3aa: CASSTTGVYEQYF
j_gene: TRBJ1-5; len: 15; abundance: .; v_gene: TRBV12-3/TRBV12-4; d_gene: .; CDR3nt: TGTGCCAGCAGTCCCCTGGGTCCTGGCAATCAGCCCCATCATTTT; CDR3aa: CASSPLGPGNQPHHF
j_gene: TRBJ2-5; len: 15; abundance: .; v_gene: TRBV20-1; d_gene: TRBD2; CDR3nt: TGCAGTGCCCGTTCCGGGACTAGCGGGAGAGAGACCCAGTACTTC; CDR3aa: CSARSGTSGRETQYF
j_gene: TRBJ2-7; len: 13; abundance: few; v_gene: TRBV5-1; d_gene: .; CDR3nt: TGCGCCAGCAGCGCGGAACAGGGCTACGAGCAGTACTTC; CDR3aa: CASSAEQGYEQYF
j_gene: TRBJ1-6; len: 15; abundance: .; v_gene: TRBV20-1; d_gene: TRBD1; CDR3nt: TGCAGTGCCCCTTGGGCAGGGGGCTCTGATTCACCCCTCCACTTT; CDR3aa: CSAPWAGGSDSPLHF
j_gene: TRBJ2-7; len: 11; abundance: many; v_gene: TRBV13; d_gene: .; CDR3nt: TGTGCCAGCAGCTCGACGAGTGAGCAGTACTTC; CDR3aa: CASSSTSEQYF
j_gene: TRBJ1-5; len: 14; abundance: many; v_gene: TRBV20-1; d_gene: .; CDR3nt: TGCAGTGCTTCCTCCGGGCCTAGCAATCAGCCCCAGCATTTT; CDR3aa: CSASSGPSNQPQHF
j_gene: TRBJ2-3; len: 12; abundance: many; v_gene: TRBV30; d_gene: .; CDR3nt: TGTGCCTGGAGTGCTAGAGGAGGGACGCAGTATTTT; CDR3aa: CAWSARGGTQYF
j_gene: TRBJ2-2; len: 12; abundance: many; v_gene: TRBV3-1; d_gene: .; CDR3nt: TGTGCCAGCAGACAAGGGGCCGGGGAGCTGTTTTTT; CDR3aa: CASRQGAGELFF
j_gene: TRBJ2-1; len: 15; abundance: many; v_gene: TRBV3-1; d_gene: TRBD2; CDR3nt: TGTGCCAGCAGCCAAGCGGCGGGAGTAGTCAATGAGCAGTTCTTC; CDR3aa: CASSQAAGVVNEQFF
j_gene: TRBJ2-3; len: 12; abundance: many; v_gene: TRBV5-1; d_gene: .; CDR3nt: TGCGCCAGCAGCTTGGACGGGATTGCGCAGTATTTT; CDR3aa: CASSLDGIAQYF
j_gene: TRBJ2-7; len: 11; abundance: many; v_gene: TRBV2; d_gene: .; CDR3nt: TGTGCCAGCAGTCCCAGACTCGAGCAGTACTTC; CDR3aa: CASSPRLEQYF
j_gene: TRBJ1-1; len: 13; abundance: .; v_gene: TRBV20-1; d_gene: .; CDR3nt: TGCAGTGCTAGATCCCAACAGGGACCTGAAGCTTTCTTT; CDR3aa: CSARSQQGPEAFF
j_gene: TRBJ1-1; len: 15; abundance: many; v_gene: TRBV9; d_gene: .; CDR3nt: TGTGCCAGCAGCCCCGACAGGAGGATGAACACTGAAGCTTTCTTT; CDR3aa: CASSPDRRMNTEAFF
j_gene: TRBJ2-3; len: 17; abundance: many; v_gene: TRBV7-8; d_gene: TRBD2; CDR3nt: TGTGCCAGCAGCGCCCCACCTAGCGGGAGGACCCCAGATACGCAGTATTTT; CDR3aa: CASSAPPSGRTPDTQYF
j_gene: TRBJ2-7; len: 12; abundance: few; v_gene: TRBV15; d_gene: .; CDR3nt: TGTGCCACCAGCAGAGAAGGGGTCGAGCAGTACTTC; CDR3aa: CATSREGVEQYF
j_gene: TRBJ2-2; len: 15; abundance: many; v_gene: TRBV9; d_gene: TRBD1; CDR3nt: TGTGCCAGCAACTTACTAGGGACAGACACCGGGGAGCTGTTTTTT; CDR3aa: CASNLLGTDTGELFF
j_gene: TRBJ1-1; len: 14; abundance: few; v_gene: TRBV30; d_gene: .; CDR3nt: TGTGCCTGGAGTATCCTTGAGGGAGCGGCTGAAGCTTTCTTT; CDR3aa: CAWSILEGAAEAFF
j_gene: TRBJ2-1; len: 14; abundance: many; v_gene: TRBV11-2; d_gene: TRBD2; CDR3nt: TGTGCCAGCAGCTTAGAGACGGCGGGAGGGCCAATGTTCTTC; CDR3aa: CASSLETAGGPMFF
j_gene: TRBJ2-7; len: 15; abundance: many; v_gene: TRBV11-3; d_gene: .; CDR3nt: TGTGCCAGCAGCCCGGTCGCGGACATGCCCTACGAGCAGTACTTC; CDR3aa: CASSPVADMPYEQYF
j_gene: TRBJ2-2; len: 11; abundance: .; v_gene: TRBV28; d_gene: .; CDR3nt: TGTGCCAGCAGTTTACGAAGGCGGCTGTTTTTT; CDR3aa: CASSLRRRLFF
j_gene: TRBJ2-1; len: 15; abundance: .; v_gene: TRBV9; d_gene: TRBD2; CDR3nt: TGTACCAGCAGCGTAGATAGCGGGAGGGCCAATGAGCAGTTCTTC; CDR3aa: CTSSVDSGRANEQFF
j_gene: TRBJ2-1; len: 12; abundance: .; v_gene: TRBV12-3/TRBV12-4; d_gene: TRBD1; CDR3nt: TGTGCCAGCAGTCACAGGGGCCATGAGCAGTTCTTC; CDR3aa: CASSHRGHEQFF
j_gene: TRBJ2-2; len: 15; abundance: many; v_gene: TRBV11-2; d_gene: .; CDR3nt: TGTGCCAGAAGCTTAAGGCAGGGGAACACCGGGGAGCTGTTTTTT; CDR3aa: CARSLRQGNTGELFF
j_gene: TRBJ2-3; len: 13; abundance: .; v_gene: TRBV6-4; d_gene: .; CDR3nt: TGTGCCAGCAGTGACGGCTGGGGAGATACGCAGTATTTT; CDR3aa: CASSDGWGDTQYF
j_gene: TRBJ1-1; len: 14; abundance: few; v_gene: TRBV2; d_gene: .; CDR3nt: TGTGCCACCCCTATACAGGGTCTGGGCACTGAAGCTTTCTTT; CDR3aa: CATPIQGLGTEAFF